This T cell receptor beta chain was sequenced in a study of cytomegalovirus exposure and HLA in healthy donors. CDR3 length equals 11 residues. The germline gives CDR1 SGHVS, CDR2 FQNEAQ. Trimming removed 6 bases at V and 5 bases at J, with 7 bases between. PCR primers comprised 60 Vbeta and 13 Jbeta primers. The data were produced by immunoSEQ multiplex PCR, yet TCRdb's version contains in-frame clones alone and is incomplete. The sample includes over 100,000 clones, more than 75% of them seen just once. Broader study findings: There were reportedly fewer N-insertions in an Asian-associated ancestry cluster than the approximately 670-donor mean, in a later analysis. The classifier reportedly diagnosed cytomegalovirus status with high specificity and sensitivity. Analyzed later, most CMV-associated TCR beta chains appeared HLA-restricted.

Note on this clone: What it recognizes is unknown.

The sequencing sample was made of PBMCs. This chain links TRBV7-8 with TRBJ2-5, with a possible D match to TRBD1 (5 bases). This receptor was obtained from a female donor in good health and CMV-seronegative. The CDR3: CASRAGETQYF. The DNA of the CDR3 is TGTGCCAGCAGAGCAGGGGAGACCCAGTACTTC.